This TCR beta chain was sequenced during a study of control samples from healthy donors and cancer patients. Using immunoSEQ multiplex PCR, the repertoire was profiled, and TCRdb retains in-frame clones only, with some absent. This table has about 150,000 clones, around 94% appearing once. CDR1 SNHLY and CDR2 FYNNEI come from the germline V gene. The V end lost 3 bases, the J end lost 9 bases, and 18 bases lay between the germline ends. This CDR3 is 14 amino acids long. Sequencing was done on a sample of PBMCs. The rearrangement uses TRBV2 and TRBJ2-7, with unresolved D. This clonotype originated in a man aged 55 to 70 with colorectal cancer. The CDR3 sequence: CASSEAPGRAGQYF. The DNA of the CDR3 is TGTGCCAGCAGTGAGGCCCCGGGCCGTGCCGGGCAGTACTTC.